Given below is one T cell receptor beta chain in context. The source of the sample is a study of T cell changes during pregnancy in multiple sclerosis. V lost 1 base to trimming and J lost 6 bases; unmatched junction nucleotides: 4. Germline assignment: CDR1 SEHNR and CDR2 FQNEAQ (reference sequence). The CDR3 covers 15 residues. This table comes from immunoSEQ multiplex PCR, and its TCRdb copy is limited to in-frame clones, with some not included. The sample lists 70,000 or so clones; 91% were seen once. The chain uses TRBV7-9 and TRBJ2-1, with TRBD2 matching over 9 bases. The origin of this receptor is a female donor in good health, enrolled as a control in a pregnancy study. Sequenced material: peripheral blood, taken in the third trimester of pregnancy. The chain's CDR3 is CASSLDGTSTNEQFF. The CDR3 bases are TGTGCCAGCAGCTTAGACGGGACTAGCACCAATGAGCAGTTCTTC.